Below are 21 T cell receptor beta chains sequenced from a single sample in a study of cytomegalovirus exposure and HLA in healthy donors. PCR amplification relied on 60 Vbeta primers (plus 13 Jbeta primers). Profiled with immunoSEQ multiplex PCR; TCRdb holds only in-frame clones, not every one. The sample shows roughly 99,000 clones, 65% to 80% of them seen only once. Specimen: PBMCs. Every receptor here comes from a male donor in good health and CMV-seronegative.

The V gene is TRBV2, the J gene TRBJ2-7, with D possibly matching TRBD1 (6 bases). The CDR3 is 12 residues long. With 6 bases removed from V and 3 bases from J, the gap between germline ends came to 9 bases. Per the germline V gene, CDR1 is SNHLY and CDR2 is FYNNEI. CDR3 DNA: TGTGCCAGCAGAGAACAGGGCTACGAGCAGTACTTC. Protein: CASREQGYEQYF.

The chain is built from TRBV19 and TRBJ2-7, with 11 bases identical to TRBD2. The CDR3 runs to 16 residues. V shed 0 bases, J shed 4 bases, and the junction held 5 bases outside the gene matches. Germline CDR1 reads LNHDA; CDR2 reads SQIVND (reference sequence). CDR3 residues: CASSIDPSGRWYEQYF. For the CDR3, the DNA is TGTGCCAGTAGTATAGATCCTAGCGGGAGGTGGTACGAGCAGTACTTC.

In its sample, this clone was seen a few times. This sequence joins TRBV7-8 and TRBJ2-1, with D tentatively TRBD2 (6 bases). CDR3 length: 18 amino acids. The V and J ends lost 5 bases and 0 bases respectively, with 20 bases between them. Germline V gives CDR1 SGHVS, CDR2 FQNEAQ. DNA of the CDR3: TGTGCCAGCAGCCCACGCCGGTTGCGGGACGGCTCCTACAATGAGCAGTTCTTC. Its protein product is CASSPRRLRDGSYNEQFF.

Comment on this clone: Other DNA sequences within the sample encode an identical CDR3. The chain uses TRBV29-1 and TRBJ2-2; 11 nucleotides agree with TRBD2. CDR1 and CDR2 (germline): SQVTM, ANQGSEA. V shed 4 bases and J 2 bases; nucleotides not matched to a gene: 3. This CDR3 region has 15 residues. The CDR3 sequence is CSVVSGRDNTGELFF. The CDR3 DNA reads TGCAGCGTTGTTAGCGGGAGGGACAACACCGGGGAGCTGTTTTTT.

The chain carries TRBV10-2 and TRBJ2-7, with 7 bases aligning to TRBD1. The CDR3 runs 16 residues. V gave up 9 bases and J gave up 6 bases; unmatched junction bases: 20. Germline CDR1 reads WSHSY; CDR2 reads SAAADI. The chain's CDR3 is CASRPQGQKLSPEQYF. The CDR3 nucleotides are TGCGCCAGTCGGCCACAGGGGCAGAAACTATCCCCCGAGCAGTACTTC.

CDR3 amino acids: CASSESNTGAILNYGYTF. In nucleotides, the CDR3 is TGTGCCAGCAGTGAATCTAATACAGGGGCCATACTCAACTATGGCTACACCTTC. V and J are TRBV25-1 and TRBJ1-2, with 7 bases matching TRBD1. Germline lookup yields CDR1 MGHDK and CDR2 SYGVNS. The CDR3 is 18 amino acids. The ends lost 1 base at V and 2 bases at J; junction bases unmatched: 13.

The genes are TRBV27 and TRBJ2-1; 9 bases line up with TRBD2. The germline gives CDR1 MNHEY, CDR2 SMNVEV (reference sequence). The V gene end was trimmed by 2 bases and the J gene end by 6 bases; junction bases not matched to a gene: 2. This CDR3 region has 14 residues. Here the CDR3 reads CASSLGTSSNEQFF. Written as DNA, the CDR3 is TGTGCCAGCAGTTTAGGGACTAGCTCCAATGAGCAGTTCTTC.

V usage is TRBV7-2 and J usage is TRBJ2-7; 13 bases are a match to TRBD2. The CDR3 runs to 16 residues. Germline CDR1 reads SGHTA; CDR2 reads FQGNSA. V shed 5 bases and J 3 bases; nucleotides not matched to a gene: 7. The CDR3 loop reads CASSALGLAGDYEQYF. CDR3 DNA: TGTGCCAGCAGCGCGCTTGGACTAGCGGGGGACTACGAGCAGTACTTC.

This clone was detected only once. J is TRBJ2-3 and V is TRBV7-9, with D tentatively TRBD1 (6 bases). Per the germline V gene, CDR1 is SEHNR and CDR2 is FQNEAQ (reference sequence). CDR3 length equals 16 residues. V lost 4 bases and J lost 0, with 14 bases in between. This chain's CDR3 is CASSSYLQGSTDTQYF. In DNA form, the CDR3 reads TGTGCCAGCAGCTCCTACCTTCAGGGGAGCACAGATACGCAGTATTTT.

The chain has TRBV28 and TRBJ2-7, with 9 bases fitting TRBD2. The germline V gene encodes CDR1 MDHEN and CDR2 SYDVKM. The CDR3 has 15 amino acids. Unmatched junction bases numbered 3, after V lost 1 base and J lost 2 bases. CDR3: CASSLSAGGPYEQYF. CDR3 coding DNA: TGTGCCAGCAGTTTATCTGCGGGAGGGCCCTACGAGCAGTACTTC.

The V call is TRBV29-1, the J call TRBJ2-3, with 7 bases fitting TRBD2. The CDR3 runs to 12 residues. Germline assignment: CDR1 SQVTM and CDR2 ANQGSEA. J gave up 2 bases and V 6 bases, and 2 bases lay outside the gene matches. The CDR3 region is CSVAGPTDTQYF. CDR3 bases: TGCAGCGTAGCGGGACCCACAGATACGCAGTATTTT.

J is TRBJ2-7 and V is TRBV5-1, with 7 bases matching TRBD1. This CDR3 is 13 amino acids long. The junction had 2 bases not matched to a gene; V was cut back by 5 bases and J by 0 bases. CDR1 is SGHRS, CDR2 YFSETQ, per germline. CDR3 sequence reads: CASSWDSSYEQYF. For the CDR3, the DNA is TGCGCCAGCAGTTGGGACAGCTCCTACGAGCAGTACTTC.

This sequence joins TRBV9 and TRBJ2-3, with TRBD2 matching 8 bases. CDR1 SGDLS and CDR2 YYNGEE come from the germline V gene. With V trimmed by 0 bases and J by 3 bases, 3 bases remained unmatched. This CDR3 contains 15 residues. CDR3 sequence: CASSVASGRTDTQYF. The CDR3 DNA follows: TGTGCCAGCAGCGTAGCGAGCGGGAGAACAGATACGCAGTATTTT. Combining the CDR3 with reference TRBV9 and TRBJ2-3 gives the whole variable domain DSGVTQTPKHLITATGQRVTLRCSPRSGDLSVYWYQQSLDQGLQFLIQYYNGEERAKGNILERFSAQQFPDLHSELNLSSLELGDSALYFCASSVASGRTDTQYFGPGTRLTVL.

The chain joins TRBV18 to TRBJ2-2; 9 nucleotides agree with TRBD1. The CDR3 covers 17 residues. The ends lost 2 bases at V and 4 bases at J; junction bases unmatched: 8. CDR1 and CDR2 (germline): KGHSH, LQKENI. CDR3 sequence reads: CASSPYRGTGTTGELFF. The CDR3 region has the DNA TGTGCCAGCTCACCATATCGAGGGACAGGGACCACCGGGGAGCTGTTTTTT.

V is TRBV7-8 and J is TRBJ2-7; TRBD1 aligns across 7 bases. The CDR3 is 15 amino acids. CDR1 and CDR2 from the germline V gene are SGHVS and FQNEAQ. The trim removed 1 base at V and 6 bases at J, leaving 9 bases unmatched. This CDR3 reads CASSLVDRVRGEQYF. The CDR3 DNA is TGTGCCAGCAGCTTAGTTGACAGGGTTCGGGGCGAGCAGTACTTC.

This chain uses TRBV4-1 with TRBJ2-2; possible D gene TRBD2, 6 bases. The V gene lost 6 bases and the J gene lost 9 bases, with 14 bases spanning the gap. CDR3 length equals 13 residues. Germline values: CDR1 MGHRA, CDR2 YSYEKL. DNA of the CDR3: TGCGCCAGCAGAAATTGGCGGGACCGGGAGCTGTTTTTT. Amino acids: CASRNWRDRELFF.

The chain couples TRBV10-2 to TRBJ2-5, with D unresolved. The J call is uncertain, as TRBJ2-7 better fits the DNA end. Germline lookup yields CDR1 WSHSY and CDR2 SAAADI. The CDR3 length is 13 residues. The CDR3 spells CASSPGLSYEQYF. The CDR3 bases are TGCGCCAGCAGCCCCGGGTTGTCCTACGAGCAGTACTTC.

V and J are TRBV5-1 and TRBJ2-7; 9 bases line up with TRBD2. Germline CDR1 is SGHRS and CDR2 is YFSETQ. There are 13 residues in the CDR3. V gave up 4 bases and J gave up 6 bases; unmatched junction bases: 5. The DNA for the CDR3 is TGCGCCAGCAGCCGGCGGGAGGGGAGCGAGCAGTACTTC. Amino acid sequence: CASSRREGSEQYF.

This chain uses TRBV7-8 with TRBJ1-1; D remains unclear. The V end lost 4 bases, the J end lost 6 bases, and 15 bases lay between the germline ends. In germline, CDR1 is SGHVS, CDR2 FQNEAQ. This CDR3 has 14 residues. The CDR3 spells CASSSRPRKAEAFF. The DNA for the CDR3 is TGTGCCAGCAGCTCCAGGCCCAGGAAGGCTGAAGCTTTCTTT.

V and J are TRBV6-1 and TRBJ1-5; the D gene is possibly TRBD1 (5 bases). Trimming removed 7 bases at V and 7 bases at J, with 14 bases between. The CDR3 is 13 amino acids. The germline V gene encodes CDR1 MNHNS and CDR2 SASEGT. The CDR3 loop reads CASTSGEGQPQHF. The CDR3 coding sequence is TGTGCCAGCACGTCGGGGGAGGGACAGCCCCAGCATTTT.

The V call is TRBV27, the J call TRBJ1-2; D perhaps matches TRBD1 (5 bases). The germline V gene encodes CDR1 MNHEY and CDR2 SMNVEV (reference sequence). V gave up 3 bases and J gave up 4 bases, with 15 bases separating them. The CDR3 loop spans 15 amino acids. The CDR3 here is CASSLSRASSYGYTF. The CDR3 DNA sequence: TGTGCCAGCAGTTTGTCCAGGGCTTCTAGCTATGGCTACACCTTC.